This TCR beta chain was profiled in a study of regulatory T cells in long-lasting Graves disease. Notes on the study in general: Persistent Graves' disease cases displayed lower TCR diversity than newly diagnosed ones.

iRepertoire HTBI primers and Arm-PCR of CDR3 regions built TCR beta libraries. Per the study methods: Segment identification across samples yielded 62 TRBV and fewer than 15 TRBJ segments. TCRdb re-analysed the multiplex PCR reads in MiXCR, keeping a single row per CDR3 protein. The V and J calls were not made by the authors but by TCRdb's processing. The sample yields approximately 500,000 distinct CDR3 sequences, about 22% seen once. Remarks on this clonotype: What it recognizes is unknown.

This sample's time point: persistent/refractory GD, antithyroid drugs over 5 years with positive TRAb. Following extraction of RNA from PBMCs, that RNA was used to make the TCR library. Roughly 9.6-milliliter peripheral blood samples went into EDTA tubes. This TCR was sampled from a female donor with Graves disease. This sample comprised peripheral blood mononuclear cells (PBMCs), obtained when the disease was refractory, from a patient treated with antithyroid drugs.

The CDR3 here is CASSSPGGAVNTIYF. In DNA form, the CDR3 reads TGTGCCAGCAGCTCTCCCGGGGGGGCGGTAAACACCATATATTTT. The chain recombines TRBV7-9 with TRBJ1-3, with D possibly matching TRBD1 (6 bases). The germline V gene encodes CDR1 SEHNR and CDR2 FQNEAQ (reference sequence). The length of the CDR3 is 15 residues. V was trimmed by 4 bases and J by 6 bases, leaving 16 bases between them.